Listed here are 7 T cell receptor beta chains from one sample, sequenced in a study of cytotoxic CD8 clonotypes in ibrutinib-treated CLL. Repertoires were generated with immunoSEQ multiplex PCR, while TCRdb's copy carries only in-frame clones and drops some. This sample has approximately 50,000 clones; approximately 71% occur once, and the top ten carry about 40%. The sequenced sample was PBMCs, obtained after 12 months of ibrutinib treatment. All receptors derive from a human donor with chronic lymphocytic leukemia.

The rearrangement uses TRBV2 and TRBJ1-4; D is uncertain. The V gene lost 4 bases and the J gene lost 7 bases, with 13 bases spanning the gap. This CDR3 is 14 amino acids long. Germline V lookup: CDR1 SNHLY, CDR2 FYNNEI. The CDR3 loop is CASSVSSVGEKLFF. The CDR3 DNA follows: TGTGCCAGCAGTGTTAGTTCCGTTGGTGAAAAACTGTTTTTT.

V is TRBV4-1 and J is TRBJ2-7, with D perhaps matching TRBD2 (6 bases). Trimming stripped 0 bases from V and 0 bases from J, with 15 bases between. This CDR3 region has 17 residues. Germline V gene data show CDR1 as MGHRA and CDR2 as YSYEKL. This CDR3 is CASSQDPKRVDSYEQYF. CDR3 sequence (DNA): TGCGCCAGCAGCCAAGATCCCAAGCGGGTAGACTCCTACGAGCAGTACTTC.

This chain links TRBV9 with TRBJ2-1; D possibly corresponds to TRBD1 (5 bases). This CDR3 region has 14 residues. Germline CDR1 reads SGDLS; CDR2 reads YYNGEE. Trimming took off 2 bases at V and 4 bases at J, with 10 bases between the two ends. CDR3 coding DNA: TGTGCCAGCAGCGTTGACAGAAAATACAATGAGCAGTTCTTC. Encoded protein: CASSVDRKYNEQFF.

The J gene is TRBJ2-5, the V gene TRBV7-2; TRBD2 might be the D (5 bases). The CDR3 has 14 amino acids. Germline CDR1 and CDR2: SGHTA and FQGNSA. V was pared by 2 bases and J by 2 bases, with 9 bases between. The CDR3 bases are TGTGCCAGCAGCTTACGCGGGTTTCAAGAGACCCAGTACTTC. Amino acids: CASSLRGFQETQYF.

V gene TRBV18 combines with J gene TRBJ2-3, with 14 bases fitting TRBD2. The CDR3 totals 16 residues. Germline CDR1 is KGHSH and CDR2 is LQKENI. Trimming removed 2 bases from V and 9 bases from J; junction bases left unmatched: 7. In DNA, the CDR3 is TGTGCCAGCTCACCAATTGGACTAGCGGGAGGCCAGACGCAGTATTTT. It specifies CASSPIGLAGGQTQYF.

Here the CDR3 reads CASSVRGVYNEQFF. CDR3 coding DNA: TGTGCCAGCAGTGTCAGGGGGGTCTACAATGAGCAGTTCTTC. The rearrangement uses TRBV6-1 and TRBJ2-1; possibly TRBD1 for D (7 bases). From germline, CDR1 is MNHNS and CDR2 SASEGT. The CDR3 is 14 amino acids. Trimming removed 4 bases at V and 3 bases at J, with 10 bases between.

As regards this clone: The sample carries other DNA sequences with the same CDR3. The CDR3 reads CASSYSELNTEAFF. CDR3 DNA: TGTGCCAGCAGTTACTCAGAATTGAACACTGAAGCTTTCTTT. The chain employs TRBV6-5 and TRBJ1-1, with D hard to call. Deletions cut 0 bases from V and 0 bases from J, with 5 bases between. Germline CDR1 is MNHEY and CDR2 is SVGAGI. This CDR3 has 14 residues.